These 25 T cell receptor beta chains originate from one sample sequenced in a study of blood T cell repertoires in COVID-19 (dated by TCRdb to 2020 to 2022). Library generation was performed with the immunoSEQ multiplex PCR assay. TCRdb mirrors the immuneACCESS table, restricted to in-frame sequences. Some clones are absent from its copies; in checked studies, under half trace to an unresolved V gene, and the reason for the others is unknown. The sample table lists approximately 53,000 clones, 81% of them with a count of one. About 20% of the sample is in the top ten clones. The sample taken for sequencing was peripheral blood. All receptors come from an elderly woman with COVID-19, enrolled during active disease.

This clone showed up just once. The chain is built from TRBV18 and TRBJ1-1, with 10 bases lining up with TRBD1. CDR1 is KGHSH, CDR2 LQKENI, per germline. The CDR3 loop spans 14 amino acids. V lost 3 bases and J lost 10; bases outside the gene matches: 8. This CDR3 is CASSPPGQGTRAFF. The CDR3 DNA sequence: TGTGCCAGCTCACCGCCGGGACAGGGGACGAGAGCTTTCTTT.

This chain joins TRBV19 and TRBJ1-2; TRBD1 aligns across 8 bases. Germline assignment: CDR1 LNHDA and CDR2 SQIVND (reference sequence). V lost 7 bases to trimming and J lost 1 base; unmatched junction nucleotides: 11. This CDR3 is 16 amino acids long. The CDR3 reads CASTTQATGGNYGYTF. The CDR3 DNA is TGTGCCAGTACCACCCAAGCCACAGGGGGTAACTATGGCTACACCTTC.

The chain recombines TRBV30 with TRBJ2-5; 7 bases agree with TRBD1. The CDR3 has 16 residues. V lost 4 bases, J lost 1 base, and 12 bases stayed unmatched. CDR1 is GTSNPN, CDR2 SVGIG, per germline (reference sequence). CDR3 sequence reads: CAWTPFRGSFQETQYF. CDR3 bases: TGTGCCTGGACCCCTTTCAGGGGGAGTTTCCAAGAGACCCAGTACTTC.

The CDR3 loop is CATSRQGSSYEQYF. In DNA form, the CDR3 reads TGTGCCACCAGCCGACAGGGGAGCTCCTACGAGCAGTACTTC. V and J are TRBV24-1 and TRBJ2-7; TRBD1 agrees at 8 bases. The V gene end was trimmed by 7 bases and the J gene end by 0 bases; junction bases not matched to a gene: 4. The CDR3 is 14 residues long. Germline values: CDR1 KGHDR, CDR2 SFDVKD.

This clone has only one observation. This rearrangement joins TRBV19 to TRBJ1-1; D gene uncertain. The germline V gene encodes CDR1 LNHDA and CDR2 SQIVND (reference sequence). The CDR3 runs to 15 residues. V was shortened by 4 bases and J by 1 base, with 13 bases between the two germline ends. CDR3 residues: CASSRSSYGNTEAFF. The CDR3 nucleotides read TGTGCCAGTAGTAGATCATCGTACGGGAACACTGAAGCTTTCTTT.

This chain uses TRBV20-1 with TRBJ1-2; TRBD1 matches 9 bases. CDR1 is DFQATT, CDR2 SNEGSKA, per germline (reference sequence). This CDR3 has 13 residues. Trimming removed 3 bases from V and 5 bases from J; junction bases left unmatched: 4. CDR3 sequence: CSASPGQGYGYTF. The CDR3 nucleotides are TGCAGTGCTAGTCCGGGACAGGGTTATGGCTACACCTTC.

V usage is TRBV27 and J usage is TRBJ2-5, with unresolved D. V lost 5 bases to trimming and J lost 5 bases, with 15 bases between them. CDR1 and CDR2 (germline): MNHEY, SMNVEV (reference sequence). The CDR3 is made up of 14 amino acids. The CDR3 DNA reads TGTGCCAGCAGTCCTGACCGGGTTGAGGAGACCCAGTACTTC. It specifies CASSPDRVEETQYF.

V gene TRBV6-5 combines with J gene TRBJ2-2; D unresolved. Germline CDR1 reads MNHEY; CDR2 reads SVGAGI. V was pared by 2 bases and J by 4 bases, with 11 bases between. The length of the CDR3 is 15 residues. The CDR3 sequence is CASSYVVGPTGELFF. The CDR3 region has the DNA TGTGCCAGCAGTTACGTCGTGGGCCCCACCGGGGAGCTGTTTTTT.

The gene calls are TRBV6-5 and TRBJ1-2, with TRBD1 matching 8 bases. Germline lookup yields CDR1 MNHEY and CDR2 SVGAGI. The CDR3 totals 15 residues. V dropped 7 bases and J dropped 5; count of bases not matched to a gene: 12. CDR3 nucleotide sequence: TGTGCCAGCACAAACCCGACAGGGGTCGGGTATGGCTACACCTTC. This gives the protein CASTNPTGVGYGYTF.

CDR3 in amino acids: CASSLDAGNYGYTF. CDR3 nucleotide sequence: TGCGCCAGCAGCTTGGACGCCGGTAACTATGGCTACACCTTC. V gene TRBV5-1 combines with J gene TRBJ1-2; D not certain. This CDR3 has 14 amino acids. CDR1 and CDR2 from the germline V gene are SGHRS and YFSETQ. V gave up 0 bases and J gave up 1 base, with 7 bases separating them.

The chain's CDR3 is CASSLSGWGEQYF. The CDR3 DNA is TGTGCCAGCAGCCTTAGCGGCTGGGGCGAGCAGTACTTC. The chain joins TRBV7-3 to TRBJ2-7; D is perhaps TRBD2 (6 bases). V was pared by 5 bases and J by 6 bases, with 14 bases between. Looked up from germline, CDR1 is SGHTA and CDR2 is FQGTGA. CDR3 length: 13 residues.

The sample holds one count of this clone. The rearrangement links TRBV10-3 to TRBJ1-2; D is ambiguous. Germline CDR1 reads ENHRY; CDR2 reads SYGVKD. Trimming took 2 bases from V and 7 from J, leaving 14 bases between them. The CDR3 has 14 amino acids. CDR3: CAISELGLNGGYTF. CDR3 sequence (DNA): TGTGCCATCAGTGAGCTTGGACTAAACGGTGGCTACACCTTC.

This chain links TRBV6-4 with TRBJ2-2, with 7 bases identical to TRBD2. Germline values: CDR1 MRHNA, CDR2 SNTAGT. The J segment lost 5 bases and the V segment lost 6 bases, leaving 6 bases of the junction unmatched. The CDR3 is 14 amino acids. In nucleotides, the CDR3 is TGTGCCAGCAGACGGGAGGTCGTAACCGGGGAGCTGTTTTTT. Translated, it gives CASRREVVTGELFF.

The V and J genes are TRBV14 and TRBJ2-3; 7 positions match TRBD2. The CDR3 runs 18 residues. CDR1 is SGHDN and CDR2 is FVKESK in the germline V gene. The junction had 16 bases not matched to a gene; V was cut back by 4 bases and J by 3 bases. For the CDR3, the DNA is TGTGCCAGCAGCCTATTCCCGAGTATGCGGGAGCAGACAGATACGCAGTATTTT. It codes for CASSLFPSMREQTDTQYF.

The J gene is TRBJ2-1, the V gene TRBV7-8; 12 bases agree with TRBD2. CDR1 and CDR2 from the germline V gene are SGHVS and FQNEAQ. This CDR3 is 15 amino acids long. Losses at the gene ends were 0 bases for V and 9 bases for J; bases not matched to a gene: 3. CDR3 DNA: TGTGCCAGCAGCTTAGCAGGACTAGCGGGGACTGAGCAGTTCTTC. Its translation is CASSLAGLAGTEQFF.

The V and J genes are TRBV19 and TRBJ1-4; D unclear. The CDR3 runs to 12 residues. The ends were cut back, 9 bases at V and 6 bases at J, with 11 bases in the middle. In germline, CDR1 is LNHDA, CDR2 SQIVND (reference sequence). The CDR3 bases are TGTGCCAGCCCCGAGCGGGATGAAAAACTGTTTTTT. Translating it yields CASPERDEKLFF.

This clone appeared a single time. This chain joins TRBV6-5 and TRBJ2-3; D ambiguous. Germline CDR1 is MNHEY and CDR2 is SVGAGI. V shed 0 bases and J shed 4 bases, with 14 bases lying between them. This CDR3 is built from 16 residues. CDR3 loop: CASSYSAAQVADTQYF. The CDR3 coding sequence is TGTGCCAGCAGTTACTCAGCAGCCCAGGTGGCAGATACGCAGTATTTT.

This chain joins TRBV18 and TRBJ2-7; 7 bases fit TRBD2. The germline V gene encodes CDR1 KGHSH and CDR2 LQKENI. J was trimmed by 2 bases and V by 0 bases; bases with no gene match: 7. The CDR3 has 16 residues. The CDR3 is CASSPPLLATTYEQYF. The CDR3 DNA reads as TGTGCCAGCTCACCACCTTTACTAGCGACTACCTACGAGCAGTACTTC.

The rearrangement uses TRBV28 and TRBJ2-7, with 10 bases lining up with TRBD1. The CDR3 has 14 amino acids. Germline V gene lookup returns CDR1 MDHEN and CDR2 SYDVKM. V trimming: 6 bases; J trimming: 1 base; junction bases outside the gene matches: 3. As DNA, the CDR3 is TGTGCCAGCAGCGGACAGGGGGTGTCCTACGAGCAGTACTTC. The encoded protein is CASSGQGVSYEQYF.

This clone was counted once. The chain is built from TRBV28 and TRBJ2-1; 7 nucleotides agree with TRBD2. The CDR3 covers 16 residues. The V and J ends lost 8 bases and 4 bases, in that order; junction bases with no gene match: 14. Germline-derived CDR1 and CDR2 are MDHEN and SYDVKM. This CDR3 reads CASGSGGNLLYNEQFF. The CDR3, as DNA: TGTGCCAGCGGATCGGGGGGTAATCTTTTGTACAATGAGCAGTTCTTC.

V and J are TRBV25-1 and TRBJ1-4; 7 nucleotides agree with TRBD1. Germline V gene lookup returns CDR1 MGHDK and CDR2 SYGVNS. The CDR3 consists of 13 residues. V was pared by 3 bases and J by 8 bases, with 3 bases of the junction left unmatched. In DNA form, the CDR3 reads TGTGCCAGCAGTGAGGGGGGACAGGAAAAACTGTTTTTT. Protein sequence: CASSEGGQEKLFF. The full variable domain, with the rest looked up from reference TRBV25-1 and TRBJ1-4, is EADIYQTPRYLVIGTGKKITLECSQTMGHDKMYWYQQDPGMELHLIHYSYGVNSTEKGDLSSESTVSRIRTEHFPLTLESARPSHTSQYLCASSEGGQEKLFFGSGTQLSVL.

This clone has a single count. The CDR3 DNA reads TGTGCCACCAGTGATTCGGGATCGATAGGATACGAGCAGTACTTC. Translation: CATSDSGSIGYEQYF. This rearrangement joins TRBV24-1 to TRBJ2-7; TRBD2 might be the D (5 bases). V dropped 2 bases and J dropped 4 bases, with 14 bases sitting between them. Looked up from germline, CDR1 is KGHDR and CDR2 is SFDVKD. The CDR3 is made up of 15 amino acids.

The chain joins TRBV7-2 to TRBJ2-7, with no clear D. Germline V gene sequence: CDR1 SGHTA, CDR2 FQGNSA. CDR3 length: 12 amino acids. The ends were cut back, 2 bases at V and 2 bases at J, with 4 bases in the middle. CDR3 sequence (DNA): TGTGCCAGCAGCTTATCAACCTACGAGCAGTACTTC. Protein: CASSLSTYEQYF.

The sample holds one count of this clone. The chain uses TRBV14 and TRBJ1-6; TRBD1 might be the D (5 bases). The V gene's germline CDR1 is SGHDN and CDR2 FVKESK. The CDR3 is made up of 15 amino acids. Trimming removed 1 base at V and 4 bases at J, with 8 bases between. The CDR3 region has the DNA TGTGCCAGCAGCCAAGGGACACTTTATAATTCACCCCTCCACTTT. The encoded protein is CASSQGTLYNSPLHF.

The chain joins TRBV2 to TRBJ2-3; 10 bases fit TRBD2. CDR1 SNHLY and CDR2 FYNNEI come from the germline V gene. The J segment lost 1 base and the V segment lost 6 bases, leaving 19 bases of the junction unmatched. The CDR3 consists of 20 residues. In DNA, the CDR3 is TGTGCCAGCAGCGCCGAGACACCTAGCGGGAGCCCGCCGGGCACAGATACGCAGTATTTT. The encoded protein is CASSAETPSGSPPGTDTQYF.